One and the same sample provided the 9 T cell receptor beta chains below, sequenced in a study of blood T cell repertoires in COVID-19. The table came from immunoSEQ multiplex PCR; TCRdb's copy has only in-frame clones and leaves some out. This table holds approximately 300,000 clones, 90% to 95% found once. Sequences were obtained from PBMCs or T cells enriched from blood (not recorded which). Source of these receptors: a woman in her 30s who had been exposed to COVID-19.

This clone has a handful of counts. This rearrangement joins TRBV20-1 to TRBJ2-7; possible D gene TRBD2, 6 bases. Trimming took 1 base from V and 9 from J, leaving 10 bases between them. CDR1 is DFQATT, CDR2 SNEGSKA, per germline (reference sequence). The length of the CDR3 is 11 residues. CDR3 loop: CSARVGLVQYF. In DNA form, the CDR3 reads TGCAGTGCTAGAGTGGGACTGGTGCAGTACTTC.

The chain couples TRBV7-2 to TRBJ1-2, with D perhaps TRBD1 (5 bases). From germline, CDR1 is SGHTA and CDR2 FQGNSA. This CDR3 comprises 12 residues. Trimming took off 5 bases at V and 8 bases at J, with 12 bases between the two ends. CDR3 loop: CASSQRGLGYTF. The CDR3 nucleotides are TGTGCCAGCAGCCAACGGGGGTTGGGCTACACCTTC.

The gene calls are TRBV28 and TRBJ1-5; D possibly corresponds to TRBD1 (6 bases). Per germline, CDR1 MDHEN and CDR2 SYDVKM. V was pared by 6 bases and J by 3 bases, with 15 bases between. The CDR3 length is 15 residues. The CDR3 spells CASSATGTYNQPQHF. The CDR3 nucleotides read TGTGCCAGCAGCGCCACAGGGACCTACAATCAGCCCCAGCATTTT.

This clone came up once. J is TRBJ2-1 and V is TRBV3-1 (or the pseudogene TRBV3-2); tentative D call: TRBD1 (5 bases). The CDR3 runs to 15 residues. Trimming removed 1 base from V and 5 bases from J, with 12 bases in between. Looked up from germline, CDR1 is LGHDT and CDR2 is YNNKEL (reference sequence). The CDR3 loop reads CASSQAGQGDNEQFF. CDR3 DNA: TGTGCCAGCAGCCAAGCTGGGCAGGGCGACAATGAGCAGTTCTTC.

The V and J genes are TRBV10-3 and TRBJ1-2, with 7 bases that match TRBD1. This CDR3 has 14 residues. CDR1 ENHRY and CDR2 SYGVKD come from the germline V gene. With V trimmed by 3 bases and J by 4 bases, 5 bases remained unmatched. In DNA form, the CDR3 reads TGTGCCATCAGTGAAGGGGGCCCCGGCTATGGCTACACCTTC. Translated, it gives CAISEGGPGYGYTF.

Concerning this clone itself: This CDR3 is also generated by other DNA sequences in the sample. The chain is built from TRBV4-1 and TRBJ1-1, with no clear D. V gave up 0 bases and J gave up 1 base, with 6 bases separating them. In germline, CDR1 is MGHRA, CDR2 YSYEKL. This CDR3 spans 14 amino acids. The CDR3: CASSQDPGNTEAFF. The DNA of the CDR3 is TGCGCCAGCAGCCAAGATCCAGGGAACACTGAAGCTTTCTTT.

J is TRBJ1-6 and V is TRBV5-1; D perhaps matches TRBD1 (5 bases). V was trimmed by 0 bases and J by 8 bases, leaving 12 bases between them. Germline V lookup: CDR1 SGHRS, CDR2 YFSETQ. This CDR3 spans 15 amino acids. The CDR3 is CASSLAQGSYSPLHF. The CDR3 region has the DNA TGCGCCAGCAGCTTGGCGCAGGGTAGTTATTCACCCCTCCACTTT.

This rearrangement joins TRBV7-2 to TRBJ1-2; TRBD1 aligns across 7 bases. The CDR3 has 13 residues. The germline CDR1 and CDR2 sequences are SGHTA and FQGNSA. V lost 6 bases, J lost 2 bases, and 3 bases stayed unmatched. The CDR3 bases are TGTGCCAGCAGGTTACAGGGGAACTATGGCTACACCTTC. This codes for CASRLQGNYGYTF.

The chain employs TRBV18 and TRBJ2-7, with D maybe TRBD1 (6 bases). CDR1 is KGHSH and CDR2 is LQKENI in the germline V gene. The CDR3 is 15 residues long. With 5 bases removed from V and 0 bases from J, the gap between germline ends came to 14 bases. Here the CDR3 reads CASSAGQLLSYEQYF. The CDR3 nucleotides read TGTGCCAGCTCAGCCGGACAGCTGCTCTCCTACGAGCAGTACTTC.